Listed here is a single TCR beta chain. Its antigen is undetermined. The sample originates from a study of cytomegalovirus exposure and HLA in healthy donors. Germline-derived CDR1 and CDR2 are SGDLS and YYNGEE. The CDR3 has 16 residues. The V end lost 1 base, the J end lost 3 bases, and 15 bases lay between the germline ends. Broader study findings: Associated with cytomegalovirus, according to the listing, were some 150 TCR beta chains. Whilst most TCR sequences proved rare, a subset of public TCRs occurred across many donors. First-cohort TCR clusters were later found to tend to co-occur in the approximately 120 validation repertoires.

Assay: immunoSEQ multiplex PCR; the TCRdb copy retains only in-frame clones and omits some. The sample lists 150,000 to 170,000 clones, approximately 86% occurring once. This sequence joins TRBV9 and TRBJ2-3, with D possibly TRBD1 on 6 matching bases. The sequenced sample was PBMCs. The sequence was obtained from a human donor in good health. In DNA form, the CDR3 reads TGTGCCAGCAGCGTATCCAGGGGAATTGGAACAGATACGCAGTATTTT. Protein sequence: CASSVSRGIGTDTQYF.